This T cell receptor (beta chain) stems from a study of T cell repertoires in cytomegalovirus infection. Overall study context: Signatures in public TCR beta sequences pointed to both CMV infection and matching HLA type. Study-level results: Summed frequency of shared TCR beta families picked out CMV carriers who also had the relevant HLA.

This clonotype was seen a handful of times. The antigen remains undetermined. Via MiXCR, TCRdb re-called the reads, giving one row per CDR3 protein. The sample lists roughly 150,000 distinct CDR3 sequences, 20% to 25% occurring once. The CDR3 covers 15 residues. V dropped 5 bases and J dropped 2; count of bases not matched to a gene: 9. Per the germline V gene, CDR1 is SGHVS and CDR2 is FNYEAQ. The receptor was derived from a human donor in good health (CMV status not recorded). Some clones in this sample may be carry-over from other donors' samples. The sequencing here drew on CD8+ T cells from cultured PBMCs, taken from culture after CMV antigen stimulation. This sequence joins TRBV7-6 and TRBJ2-7; TRBD1 matches at 7 bases. CDR3 nucleotides: TGTGCCAGCAGCCCCGACAGGGCGGAGACCTACGAGCAGTACTTC. As protein: CASSPDRAETYEQYF.